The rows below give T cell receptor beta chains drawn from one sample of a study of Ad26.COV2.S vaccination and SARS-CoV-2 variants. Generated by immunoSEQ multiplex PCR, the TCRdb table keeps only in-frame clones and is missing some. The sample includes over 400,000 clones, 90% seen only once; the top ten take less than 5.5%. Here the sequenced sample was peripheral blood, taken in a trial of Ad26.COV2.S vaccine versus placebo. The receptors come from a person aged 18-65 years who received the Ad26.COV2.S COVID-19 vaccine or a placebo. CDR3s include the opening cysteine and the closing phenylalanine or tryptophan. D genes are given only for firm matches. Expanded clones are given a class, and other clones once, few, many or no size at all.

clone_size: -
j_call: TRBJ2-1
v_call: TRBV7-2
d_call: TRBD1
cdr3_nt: TGTGCCAGCAGCTCGGACAGGACCTCCTACAATGAGCAGTTCTTC
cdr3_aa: CASSSDRTSYNEQFF

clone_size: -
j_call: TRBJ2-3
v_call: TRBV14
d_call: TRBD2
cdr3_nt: TGTGCCAGCAGCCGGACGTCGGGACTAGCCACAGATACGCAGTATTTT
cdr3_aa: CASSRTSGLATDTQYF

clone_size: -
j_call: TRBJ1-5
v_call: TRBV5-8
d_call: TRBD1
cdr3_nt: TGTGCCAGCAGCTTGGGGACAGGTAATCAGCCCCAGCATTTT
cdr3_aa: CASSLGTGNQPQHF

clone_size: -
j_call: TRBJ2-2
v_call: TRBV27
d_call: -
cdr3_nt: TGTGCCAGCAGCTATAGTCTCACCGGGGAGCTGTTTTTT
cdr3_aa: CASSYSLTGELFF

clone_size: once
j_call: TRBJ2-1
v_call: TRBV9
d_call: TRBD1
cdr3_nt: TGTGCCAGCAGCGGACTACGGACAGGGGGTACCAATGAGCAGTTCTTC
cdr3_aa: CASSGLRTGGTNEQFF

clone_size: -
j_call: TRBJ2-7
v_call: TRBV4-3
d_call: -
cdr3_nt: TGCGCCAGCAGCCAAGCTCCCGGAAACTACGAGCAGTACTTC
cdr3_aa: CASSQAPGNYEQYF

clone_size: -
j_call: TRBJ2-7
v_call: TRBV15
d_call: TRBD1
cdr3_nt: TGTGCCACCAGCAAGACCGGGACAGTTTCCTACGAGCAGTACTTC
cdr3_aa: CATSKTGTVSYEQYF

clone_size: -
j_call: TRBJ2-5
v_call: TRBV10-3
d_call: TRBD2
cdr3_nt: TGTGCCATCAGTGAGTCGGCTAGGAGGGAGGGCCGTGAGACCCAGTACTTC
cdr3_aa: CAISESARREGRETQYF

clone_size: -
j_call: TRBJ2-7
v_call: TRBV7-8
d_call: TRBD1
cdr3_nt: TGTGCCAGCAGCTTGGCCCCCGGGACAGGGATCTACGAGCAGTACTTC
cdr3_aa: CASSLAPGTGIYEQYF

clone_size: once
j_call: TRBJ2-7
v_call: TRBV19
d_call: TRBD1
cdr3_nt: TGTGCCAGTAGTATACCGGGACAGGGGTTCTACGAGCAGTACTTC
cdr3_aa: CASSIPGQGFYEQYF

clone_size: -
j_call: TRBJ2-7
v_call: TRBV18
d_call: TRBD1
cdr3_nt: TGTGCCAGCTCACCACTCTTCGACGGGACAGACAGATCCTACGAGCAGTACTTC
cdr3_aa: CASSPLFDGTDRSYEQYF

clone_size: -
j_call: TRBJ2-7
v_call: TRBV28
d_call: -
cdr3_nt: TGTGCCAGCAGTTTGCTGACAGAGAATTACGAGCAGTACTTC
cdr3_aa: CASSLLTENYEQYF

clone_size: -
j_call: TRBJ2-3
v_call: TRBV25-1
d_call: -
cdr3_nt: TGTGCCAGCAGTGAAGGCGGCCTTGCGCAGTATTTT
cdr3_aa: CASSEGGLAQYF

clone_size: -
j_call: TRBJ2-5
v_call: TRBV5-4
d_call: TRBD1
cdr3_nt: TGTGCCAGCAGCTTGGCCAGGGGGGACAGGTCCCAAGAGACCCAGTACTTC
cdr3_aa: CASSLARGDRSQETQYF

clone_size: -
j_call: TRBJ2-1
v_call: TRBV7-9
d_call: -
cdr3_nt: TGTGCCAGCAGCAACCTACTAGCCTACAATGAGCAGTTCTTC
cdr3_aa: CASSNLLAYNEQFF

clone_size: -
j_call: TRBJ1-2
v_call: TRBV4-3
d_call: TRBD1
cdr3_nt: TGCGCCAGCAGCCAAGTAAGGGACAGAAACTATGGCTACACCTTC
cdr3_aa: CASSQVRDRNYGYTF